This T cell receptor beta chain is from a study of blood T cell repertoires in COVID-19. Measured with immunoSEQ multiplex PCR; TCRdb has only the in-frame clones, and not every one. The table has over 150,000 clones, about 85% seen once; the top ten hold 0.63%. Trimming cost V 6 bases and J 0 bases, with 9 bases left between them. There are 14 residues in the CDR3. Germline values: CDR1 MDHEN, CDR2 SYDVKM. The source material was peripheral blood. The chain carries TRBV28 and TRBJ1-5, with D uncertain. This clonotype was sampled from a man aged 55-75 years with COVID-19, enrolled during active disease. CDR3 sequence reads: CASRPLNSNQPQHF. In DNA, the CDR3 is TGTGCCAGCAGACCACTTAATAGCAATCAGCCCCAGCATTTT.